This TCR beta chain was sequenced during a study of type 1 regulatory T cells. Overall study context: This in vitro CD4 product, T-allo10, is enriched for Tr1 cells and alloantigen-specific. Study outcomes and limitations: Tr1 cells had a more restricted TCR repertoire than non-Tr1 cells.

On this clonotype: Its antigen is not identified.

Germline-derived CDR1 and CDR2 are MNHEY and SVGEGT. V was cut by 5 bases and J by 4 bases, with 5 bases left in between. CDR3 length: 11 residues. TCRdb analysed the reads with MiXCR anew, one entry per CDR3 protein. Here the sample spans around 65,000 distinct CDR3 sequences, roughly 50% being singletons. The sequenced sample consisted of cultured non-Tr1 T cells, either the whole culture or a sorted T cell fraction (not recorded which). V and J are TRBV6-2 or TRBV6-3 and TRBJ2-5; D call uncertain. This receptor was obtained from a human donor in good health. CDR3 coding DNA: TGTGCCAGCAGTACGAGAGAGACCCAGTACTTC. It is translated as CASSTRETQYF.